Reported below is one TCR beta chain. The CDR3 runs to 12 residues. Trimming stripped 4 bases from V and 4 bases from J, with 7 bases between. CDR1 and CDR2 from the germline V gene are SGHTA and FQGTGA. This sample was taken from a study of blood T cell repertoires in COVID-19. About the study: Researchers got acute and convalescent COVID-19 samples from the United States, Italy and Spain. In each case, the material was cDNA or gDNA derived from T cells, B-cell-depleted T cells, or PBMCs.

The authors' processing: Estimates of nucleated cell counts were drawn from the amplification of reference gene primers. Generated by immunoSEQ multiplex PCR, the TCRdb table keeps only in-frame clones and is missing some. V and J calls and clone size are copied from that table; D and trimming were computed from the DNA. This sample carries 40,000 to 45,000 clones, 89% of them seen once, and the ten largest clones take about 22%. The sequence came from a man between 50 and 59 years old with active COVID-19. This rearrangement joins TRBV7-3 to TRBJ2-5; maybe TRBD2 (5 bases). What was sequenced was peripheral blood. This CDR3 reads CASSSGIETQYF. The CDR3 DNA reads TGTGCCAGCAGCTCCGGGATAGAGACCCAGTACTTC.